Following are 24 T cell receptor beta chains from one sample sequenced in a study of siplizumab effects on memory and regulatory T cells. TCRdb's table, derived via immunoSEQ multiplex PCR, lists solely in-frame clones and lacks some. The sample lists roughly 120,000 clones; roughly 94% were seen once. Input material: non-Treg CD4+ T cells sorted from blood. These receptor sequences come from a human donor in good health.

This clone was counted once. The rearrangement joins TRBV30 to TRBJ2-5; D not resolved. The germline V gene encodes CDR1 GTSNPN and CDR2 SVGIG (reference sequence). This CDR3 contains 11 residues. Trimming shortened V by 5 bases and J by 5 bases, and 9 bases separated the two germline ends. In DNA form, the CDR3 reads TGTGCCTGGCGAGGATCGGAGACCCAGTACTTC. This translates into CAWRGSETQYF.

The chain joins TRBV5-4 to TRBJ2-2; 12 bases line up with TRBD1. J gave up 4 bases and V 3 bases, and 1 base lay outside the gene matches. Looked up from germline, CDR1 is SGHNT and CDR2 is YYREEE (reference sequence). CDR3 size: 15 residues. The CDR3 bases are TGTGCCAGCAGCTGGGGACAGGGGGCCACCGGGGAGCTGTTTTTT. It translates to CASSWGQGATGELFF.

The rearrangement uses TRBV6-5 and TRBJ2-2; D is undetermined. Trimming took 3 bases from V and 6 from J, leaving 5 bases between them. Germline CDR1 reads MNHEY; CDR2 reads SVGAGI. The CDR3 consists of 12 residues. As DNA, the CDR3 is TGTGCCAGCAGTTATCAAGCCGGGGAGCTGTTTTTT. This encodes CASSYQAGELFF.

V gene TRBV2 combines with J gene TRBJ2-2, with a weak D call TRBD2 (7 bases). This CDR3 has 14 amino acids. Germline values: CDR1 SNHLY, CDR2 FYNNEI. V was pared by 7 bases and J by 7 bases, with 16 bases between. The CDR3 loop is CASIGGRRRGELFF. The CDR3 DNA follows: TGTGCCAGCATCGGGGGGCGCCGTCGCGGGGAGCTGTTTTTT. Using reference TRBV2 and TRBJ2-2 for the parts outside the CDR3, the full variable domain is EPEVTQTPSHQVTQMGQEVILRCVPISNHLYFYWYRQILGQKVEFLVSFYNNEISEKSEIFDDQFSVERPDGSNFTLKIRSTKLEDSAMYFCASIGGRRRGELFFGEGSRLTVL.

This clone was counted a single time. V usage is TRBV11-2 and J usage is TRBJ2-2, with a tentative D call TRBD1 (6 bases). This CDR3 spans 15 amino acids. V lost 7 bases and J 6 bases, leaving 18 bases between the germline ends. Germline values: CDR1 SGHAT, CDR2 FQNNGV. CDR3 in amino acids: CASNQRQSGAGELFF. Written as DNA, the CDR3 is TGTGCCAGCAATCAGAGGCAGTCAGGGGCCGGGGAGCTGTTTTTT.

The V call is TRBV18, the J call TRBJ2-3; possible D gene TRBD2, 6 bases. V dropped 2 bases and J dropped 0 bases, with 9 bases sitting between them. CDR1 KGHSH and CDR2 LQKENI come from the germline V gene. The CDR3 is made up of 15 amino acids. The CDR3 protein is CASSPIGGSTDTQYF. DNA of the CDR3: TGTGCCAGCTCACCAATCGGGGGAAGCACAGATACGCAGTATTTT. The variable domain in full, completed from reference TRBV18 and TRBJ2-3, reads NAGVMQNPRHLVRRRGQEARLRCSPMKGHSHVYWYRQLPEEGLKFMVYLQKENIIDESGMPKERFSAEFPKEGPSILRIQQVVRGDSAAYFCASSPIGGSTDTQYFGPGTRLTVL.

J is TRBJ2-1 and V is TRBV7-6; D tentatively fits TRBD1 or TRBD2 (5 bases each). The CDR3 is 16 residues long. The V end was cut by 1 base, the J end by 4 bases, with 14 bases between. CDR1 is SGHVS, CDR2 FNYEAQ, per germline. CDR3 in DNA: TGTGCCAGCAGCTTAGGGGGACGGGGACCTTACAATGAGCAGTTCTTC. The encoded protein is CASSLGGRGPYNEQFF.

This clone was found a few times. This chain links TRBV7-8 with TRBJ2-2; D is undetermined. This CDR3 region has 15 residues. V lost 2 bases and J 2 bases, leaving 9 bases between the germline ends. Per germline, CDR1 SGHVS and CDR2 FQNEAQ. The CDR3 here is CASSLQQSNTGELFF. CDR3 in DNA: TGTGCCAGCAGCTTACAACAGAGTAACACCGGGGAGCTGTTTTTT.

This clone has a single count. The chain is built from TRBV9 and TRBJ2-1; 10 nucleotides agree with TRBD2. With 3 bases clipped from V and 0 bases from J, the junction kept 9 bases outside the gene matches. Germline V gene sequence: CDR1 SGDLS, CDR2 YYNGEE. The CDR3 is 18 amino acids. The CDR3 DNA reads TGTGCCAGCAGCGGGACCGGGACTAGCGATAGCTCCTACAATGAGCAGTTCTTC. It is translated as CASSGTGTSDSSYNEQFF.

The sample holds one count of this clone. The same CDR3 is also encoded by other DNA sequences in this sample. The rearrangement links TRBV19 to TRBJ2-5; 8 bases agree with TRBD2. The length of the CDR3 is 15 residues. Trimming removed 3 bases from V and 4 bases from J; junction bases left unmatched: 7. Germline-derived CDR1 and CDR2 are LNHDA and SQIVND (reference sequence). In DNA form, the CDR3 reads TGTGCCAGTAGTATGTTGCGGGAGGTTGGAGAGACCCAGTACTTC. Its protein product is CASSMLREVGETQYF.

This rearrangement joins TRBV15 to TRBJ2-7; TRBD1 matches at 10 bases. The V and J ends lost 0 bases and 4 bases, in that order; junction bases with no gene match: 9. Germline values: CDR1 LNHNV, CDR2 YYDKDF (reference sequence). The CDR3 is made up of 17 amino acids. The DNA of the CDR3 is TGTGCCACCAGCAGAGATCGGACAGGGGGTTTGTCTTACGAGCAGTACTTC. Its translation is CATSRDRTGGLSYEQYF.

The sample holds one count of this clone. The chain joins TRBV7-3 to TRBJ2-1; no reliable D call. The V and J ends lost 5 bases and 2 bases respectively, with 4 bases between them. The CDR3 loop spans 12 amino acids. The V gene's germline CDR1 is SGHTA and CDR2 FQGTGA. In nucleotides, the CDR3 is TGTGCCAGCAGCACCCCCTACAATGAGCAGTTCTTC. Translating gives CASSTPYNEQFF.

A single count supports this clone. This rearrangement joins TRBV18 to TRBJ2-3; no definite D call. Germline lookup yields CDR1 KGHSH and CDR2 LQKENI. This CDR3 contains 17 residues. Trimming shortened V by 3 bases and J by 4 bases, and 20 bases separated the two germline ends. The CDR3 sequence is CASSPSGPSIRADTQYF. CDR3 bases: TGTGCCAGCTCACCCTCCGGGCCCAGTATACGGGCAGATACGCAGTATTTT.

V and J are TRBV6-5 and TRBJ1-1, with TRBD1 identical over 10 bases. V lost 0 bases to trimming and J lost 10 bases; unmatched junction nucleotides: 5. CDR1 is MNHEY and CDR2 is SVGAGI in the germline V gene. The CDR3 spans 14 residues. The CDR3 coding sequence is TGTGCCAGCAGTTACTCGTCGGACAGGGGGTTAGCTTTCTTT. Residues: CASSYSSDRGLAFF.

The CDR3 sequence: CASSPKGGSSYNEQFF. The CDR3 coding sequence is TGTGCCAGCAGCCCTAAAGGGGGTAGCTCCTACAATGAGCAGTTCTTC. The chain has TRBV5-4 and TRBJ2-1; D possibly corresponds to TRBD1 (6 bases). In germline, CDR1 is SGHNT, CDR2 YYREEE (reference sequence). The length of the CDR3 is 16 residues. The V end lost 4 bases, the J end lost 0 bases, and 14 bases lay between the germline ends.

This chain links TRBV6-6 with TRBJ2-7, with D perhaps matching TRBD1 (6 bases). The CDR3 extends over 14 amino acids. Trimming took 6 bases from V and 7 from J, leaving 19 bases between them. CDR1 is MNHNY, CDR2 SVGAGI, per germline (reference sequence). CDR3 loop: CASSHDQGWEEQYF. The CDR3 DNA reads as TGTGCCAGCAGCCATGATCAGGGGTGGGAAGAGCAGTACTTC.

The chain joins TRBV6-1 to TRBJ1-4; no reliable D call. The ends were cut back, 8 bases at V and 5 bases at J, with 6 bases in the middle. This CDR3 region has 11 residues. CDR1 is MNHNS and CDR2 is SASEGT in the germline V gene. CDR3 in amino acids: CASQINEKLFF. DNA of the CDR3: TGTGCCAGCCAGATAAATGAAAAACTGTTTTTT.

CDR3 DNA: TGTGCCAGCAGCTGGGCAGGACTCCAAGAGACCCAGTACTTC. It yields the protein CASSWAGLQETQYF. V usage is TRBV5-5 and J usage is TRBJ2-5, with D tentatively TRBD2 (5 bases). This CDR3 is built from 14 residues. Germline V gives CDR1 SGHKS, CDR2 YYEKEE (reference sequence). Trimming pared 3 bases from V and 1 base from J, leaving 10 bases between.

The rearrangement links TRBV9 to TRBJ2-7; D call uncertain. With 0 bases removed from V and 1 base from J, the gap between germline ends came to 11 bases. The CDR3 sequence is 15 residues long. Germline values: CDR1 SGDLS, CDR2 YYNGEE. In DNA form, the CDR3 reads TGTGCCAGCAGCGTAGCCCCGGCTAGATCCTACGAGCAGTACTTC. Translation gives CASSVAPARSYEQYF.

This clone was recorded only once. V gene TRBV6-5 combines with J gene TRBJ1-2, with a possible D match to TRBD1 (6 bases). The CDR3 is made up of 15 amino acids. V was trimmed by 6 bases and J by 3 bases, leaving 17 bases between them. CDR1 is MNHEY, CDR2 SVGAGI, per germline. CDR3: CASSPGQLGDYGYTF. The CDR3 DNA is TGTGCCAGCAGCCCAGGACAGCTGGGGGACTATGGCTACACCTTC.

The chain employs TRBV30 and TRBJ1-2, with 7 bases aligning to TRBD1. V trimming: 4 bases; J trimming: 8 bases; junction bases outside the gene matches: 13. CDR1 and CDR2 (germline): GTSNPN, SVGIG (reference sequence). The CDR3 spans 14 residues. CDR3 sequence: CAWNHQGGSEGYTF. The DNA for the CDR3 is TGTGCCTGGAACCACCAGGGGGGATCAGAAGGCTACACCTTC.

This chain joins TRBV10-3 and TRBJ2-2; D is ambiguous. V gave up 0 bases and J gave up 0 bases, with 8 bases separating them. The CDR3 runs 16 residues. Germline loops: CDR1 ENHRY, CDR2 SYGVKD. In DNA, the CDR3 is TGTGCCATCAGTGAGTCCAAGCCTCCGAACACCGGGGAGCTGTTTTTT. Protein product: CAISESKPPNTGELFF.

The V and J genes are TRBV5-1 and TRBJ2-1, with D unresolved. Germline V lookup: CDR1 SGHRS, CDR2 YFSETQ. V shed 0 bases and J shed 8 bases, with 9 bases lying between them. The CDR3 runs 13 residues. CDR3 DNA sequence: TGCGCCAGCAGCTTGGAAGTCGGCTATGAGCAGTTCTTC. It codes for CASSLEVGYEQFF.

The chain employs TRBV7-9 and TRBJ1-2; D perhaps matches TRBD1 (6 bases). CDR3 length: 15 residues. V was clipped by 5 bases and J by 4 bases, with 17 bases between them. CDR1 and CDR2 from the germline V gene are SEHNR and FQNEAQ (reference sequence). The CDR3 coding sequence is TGTGCCAGCAGCCCCGAGGGGGGTAGGAGCTATGGCTACACCTTC. Translation gives CASSPEGGRSYGYTF.